This TCR beta chain appears in the sequencing data of a study of identical twins. Whole-study results and caveats: With beta out-of-frame sequences, excess sharing by twins was weaker. A cross-sectional statistical analysis, not follow-up of the same donors, supported the conclusions.

This CDR3 has 14 residues. Germline V gene sequence: CDR1 SGHDT, CDR2 YYEEEE. The V gene lost 0 bases and the J gene lost 5 bases, with 10 bases spanning the gap. A few counts support this clonotype. Its specificity is not known. TCRdb analysed the 5' RACE reads with MiXCR anew, one entry per CDR3 protein. This sample carries under 250,000 distinct CDR3 sequences, around a tenth of them seen once, and the ten largest clones take 4% to 6%. The sequencing input was memory (CD45RO+) T cells sorted from blood. The chain recombines TRBV5-6 with TRBJ2-3; unclear D gene. This sequence was found in a woman aged 18-29 years in good health. CDR3 DNA: TGTGCCAGCAGCTTGGGCCCAAATCTAGATACGCAGTATTTT. Encoded protein: CASSLGPNLDTQYF.